Below, 17 T cell receptor beta chains from the same sample are listed, as sequenced in a study of cytomegalovirus exposure and HLA in healthy donors. In the PCR, 60 Vbeta and 13 Jbeta primers were used. Repertoires were generated with immunoSEQ multiplex PCR, while TCRdb's copy carries only in-frame clones and drops some. The data show roughly 250,000 clones, around four fifths seen once. The material sequenced was PBMCs. Source of these receptors: a woman in her thirties or forties in good health and CMV-seropositive.

Only one count was recorded for this clone. V usage is TRBV14 and J usage is TRBJ1-1; maybe TRBD1 (5 bases). The CDR3 spans 17 residues. Trimming took 0 bases from V and 2 from J, leaving 16 bases between them. CDR1 is SGHDN and CDR2 is FVKESK in the germline V gene. CDR3 loop: CASSQEGSRGYNTEAFF. CDR3 in DNA: TGTGCCAGCAGCCAAGAGGGTTCCCGGGGGTACAACACTGAAGCTTTCTTT. The whole variable domain, filled in from reference TRBV14 and TRBJ1-1, reads EAGVTQFPSHSVIEKGQTVTLRCDPISGHDNLYWYRRVMGKEIKFLLHFVKESKQDESGMPNNRFLAERTGGTYSTLKVQPAELEDSGVYFCASSQEGSRGYNTEAFFGQGTRLTVV.

This clone was detected only a few times. The rearrangement uses TRBV6-1 and TRBJ2-1; D not certain. In germline, CDR1 is MNHNS, CDR2 SASEGT. This CDR3 contains 15 residues. V was trimmed by 1 base and J by 4 bases, leaving 11 bases between them. The CDR3 region is CASSEDAAGYNEQFF. The CDR3 DNA reads TGTGCCAGCAGTGAAGACGCCGCCGGTTACAATGAGCAGTTCTTC.

The chain is built from TRBV5-4 and TRBJ2-3, with 15 positions matching TRBD2. Germline V CDR1 and CDR2: SGHNT, YYREEE (reference sequence). The V and J ends lost 3 bases and 7 bases, in that order; junction bases with no gene match: 6. The CDR3 runs 16 residues. The CDR3 spells CASSSGLAGGPNTQYF. In nucleotides, the CDR3 is TGTGCCAGCAGCTCCGGACTAGCGGGAGGGCCGAATACGCAGTATTTT.

This clone was picked up a small number of times. This sequence joins TRBV30 and TRBJ2-5; 10 nucleotides agree with TRBD2. The CDR3 is made up of 13 amino acids. Losses at the gene ends were 4 bases for V and 4 bases for J; bases not matched to a gene: 3. Looked up from germline, CDR1 is GTSNPN and CDR2 is SVGIG (reference sequence). CDR3 sequence (DNA): TGTGCCTGGACTAGCGGGAGTTCAGAGACCCAGTACTTC. It encodes CAWTSGSSETQYF.

The table lists this clone with a count of one. This chain links TRBV4-3 with TRBJ1-3; possibly TRBD1 for D (5 bases). V lost 0 bases to trimming and J lost 3 bases, with 15 bases between them. The germline gives CDR1 LGHNA, CDR2 YSLEER. This CDR3 is built from 17 residues. The CDR3 here is CASSQDSLGGGGNTIYF. The CDR3 nucleotides read TGCGCCAGCAGCCAAGATTCCCTCGGGGGTGGTGGAAACACCATATATTTT.

The chain employs TRBV4-1 and TRBJ1-1; 9 bases fit TRBD1. Trimming removed 1 base from V and 4 bases from J; junction bases left unmatched: 7. CDR1 and CDR2 (germline): MGHRA, YSYEKL. The CDR3 length is 16 residues. The CDR3 DNA follows: TGCGCCAGCAGCCAAGCCGGGACAGGGCTGAGCACTGAAGCTTTCTTT. Its translation: CASSQAGTGLSTEAFF.

The rearrangement joins TRBV4-3 to TRBJ2-1; the match to TRBD2 covers 8 bases. Germline values: CDR1 LGHNA, CDR2 YSLEER. V shed 2 bases and J 9 bases; nucleotides not matched to a gene: 9. The CDR3 extends over 15 amino acids. The CDR3 sequence: CASSQLDPREGEQFF. The CDR3 DNA reads as TGCGCCAGCAGCCAACTTGACCCACGGGAGGGTGAGCAGTTCTTC.

V usage is TRBV5-4 and J usage is TRBJ2-7; D may be TRBD2 (6 bases). The CDR3 runs 13 residues. Per the germline V gene, CDR1 is SGHNT and CDR2 is YYREEE (reference sequence). V was shortened by 0 bases and J by 4 bases, with 8 bases between the two germline ends. The CDR3 loop is CASSLEGRYEQYF. The CDR3 DNA is TGTGCCAGCAGCTTGGAAGGGAGGTACGAGCAGTACTTC. The variable domain in full, completed from reference TRBV5-4 and TRBJ2-7, reads ETGVTQSPTHLIKTRGQQVTLRCSSQSGHNTVSWYQQALGQGPQFIFQYYREEENGRGNFPPRFSGLQFPNYSSELNVNALELDDSALYLCASSLEGRYEQYFGPGTRLTVT.

In DNA form, the CDR3 reads TGTGCCAGCAGTGAAGGGGCTGGTGGCTACACCTTC. Protein: CASSEGAGGYTF. V and J are TRBV2 and TRBJ1-2, with D uncertain. Germline V CDR1 and CDR2: SNHLY, FYNNEI. This CDR3 spans 12 amino acids. Deletions cut 1 base from V and 7 bases from J, with 7 bases between.

The CDR3 region is CASAFGITIYNEQFF. Here the CDR3 DNA reads TGTGCCAGCGCGTTCGGGATAACTATTTACAATGAGCAGTTCTTC. The chain links TRBV2 to TRBJ2-1; D might be TRBD2 (5 bases). The CDR3 has 15 amino acids. Germline V CDR1 and CDR2: SNHLY, FYNNEI. V gave up 8 bases and J gave up 4 bases, with 18 bases separating them.

The V call is TRBV28, the J call TRBJ1-2, with a weak D call TRBD1 (5 bases). Trimming removed 1 base at V and 2 bases at J, with 14 bases between. This CDR3 spans 16 amino acids. Germline V gene sequence: CDR1 MDHEN, CDR2 SYDVKM. The CDR3 region is CASSLYGRVLNYGYTF. The CDR3 DNA sequence: TGTGCCAGCAGTTTATATGGCAGGGTCTTAAACTATGGCTACACCTTC.

This chain joins TRBV6-5 and TRBJ2-7; TRBD2 might be the D (6 bases). The CDR3 spans 15 residues. Germline loops: CDR1 MNHEY, CDR2 SVGAGI. V lost 7 bases and J 0 bases, leaving 16 bases between the germline ends. CDR3 sequence reads: CASIDRRDSSYEQYF. CDR3 DNA sequence: TGTGCCAGCATCGACCGACGGGACTCCTCCTACGAGCAGTACTTC.

J is TRBJ2-3 and V is TRBV27; 9 nucleotides line up with TRBD2. The length of the CDR3 is 17 residues. J lost 3 bases, V lost 1 base, and 8 bases had no gene match. Germline-derived CDR1 and CDR2 are MNHEY and SMNVEV (reference sequence). CDR3 residues: CASSLWSSGRSTDTQYF. The DNA of the CDR3 is TGTGCCAGCAGTTTATGGAGTAGCGGGAGATCAACAGATACGCAGTATTTT.

J is TRBJ2-1 and V is TRBV4-1; D is ambiguous. The CDR3 extends over 12 amino acids. Trimming removed 4 bases at V and 1 base at J, with 2 bases between. CDR1 is MGHRA and CDR2 is YSYEKL in the germline V gene. Here the CDR3 reads CASSPSYNEQFF. CDR3 nucleotide sequence: TGCGCCAGCAGCCCGTCCTACAATGAGCAGTTCTTC.

CDR3 nucleotides: TGTGCCAGCAGACCGCCCGGGGGAACTGGAAACACCATATATTTT. Translation gives CASRPPGGTGNTIYF. The V gene is TRBV6-5, the J gene TRBJ1-3, with D perhaps matching TRBD1 (5 bases). CDR1 and CDR2 (germline): MNHEY, SVGAGI. The CDR3 loop spans 15 amino acids. V was cut by 6 bases and J by 2 bases, with 14 bases left in between.

This chain links TRBV4-3 with TRBJ2-7; D may be TRBD2 (5 bases). This CDR3 region has 13 residues. Between the trimmed V and J ends, which lost 1 base and 3 bases, there was a span of 7 bases. The germline CDR1 and CDR2 sequences are LGHNA and YSLEER. CDR3 residues: CASSQVLGYEQYF. CDR3 bases: TGCGCCAGCAGCCAAGTACTAGGCTACGAGCAGTACTTC.

The chain links TRBV7-8 to TRBJ2-7; D is unclear. The CDR3 consists of 14 residues. Germline V lookup: CDR1 SGHVS, CDR2 FQNEAQ. Trimming pared 3 bases from V and 2 bases from J, leaving 11 bases between. CDR3 coding DNA: TGTGCCAGCAGCTTTTTTGGAGCGACCTACGAGCAGTACTTC. Translating gives CASSFFGATYEQYF.